This TCR beta chain was recovered during a study of PD-L1 blockade in urothelial cancer. Overall study context: It was at 3 weeks (second dose) and 6 weeks after treatment start that blood was analyzed. Researchers found blood samples held a median of roughly 140,000 T cells.

Study-wide findings and caveats: Durable benefit accompanied greater 3-week expansion of tumor-associated blood clones.

TCRdb keeps only in-frame clones here, not all; method: immunoSEQ multiplex PCR. The table records 25,000 to 35,000 clones, 80% to 85% of them present only once. Time point reported: peripheral blood 6 weeks after treatment start. Trimming took 5 bases from V and 6 from J, leaving 15 bases between them. Germline loops: CDR1 SGHNT, CDR2 YENEEA. The CDR3 runs 14 residues. As regards this clone: Antigen specificity is unknown.

The material was PBMCs, obtained around atezolizumab (anti-PD-L1) treatment. The gene calls are TRBV11-3 and TRBJ2-3; no clear D. This receptor was taken from a man in his 70s with urothelial cancer. Written as DNA, the CDR3 is TGTGCCAGCAGCCCAAATACCGGTTTGGATACGCAGTATTTT. The encoded protein is CASSPNTGLDTQYF.